The T cell receptor (beta chain) under discussion was sequenced for a study of cytomegalovirus exposure and HLA in healthy donors (dated by TCRdb to about 2017). With respect to the entire study: According to an earlier analysis of 587 of the donors, roughly 180 million T cells yielded roughly 110 million unique TCR beta sequences and approximately 280 Gb of sequence data. In a later genetic analysis, genome-wide SNP genotypes for about 55% of the roughly 700 donors were used, and that subset was treated as a discovery cohort. Rather than using new phenotypic data, the later analysis identified candidate immune exposures from TCR beta sequences and from how often those sequences occurred across donors. An early release covering 550 to 650 HLA-typed donors comprised about 300 gigabases of sequencing data and tens of millions of unique TCR sequences. HLA typing covered class I and class II loci at four-digit resolution. An earlier analysis of several hundred of the donors applied high-throughput TCR beta sequencing to assess whether each TCR beta V gene segment acted as functional or pseudogenic. Of the 350 to 400 genotyped donors, over 65% fell in the genetic ancestry cluster associated with self-reported Caucasian donors. The number of typed donors differed by locus: 629-630 for A, B, C, DRB1 and DQB1; approximately 520 for DQA1; approximately 610 for DPA1; and roughly 450 for DPB1. Every discovery cohort repertoire had been produced on one sequencing platform. Across some 400 genotyped donors of the cohort, an average of approximately 240,000 unique TCR beta nucleotide sequences per donor were sequenced, and approximately 17% of those sequences were non-productive. Alongside the repertoire data, information on donor age, sex, ethnicity and CMV serostatus was compiled. The study aimed to test whether signatures of past pathogen exposure could be identified by cataloging public T cell receptors. Besides the first cohort of roughly 660 subjects, a separate validation cohort made up of 120 different subjects was used. To predict cytomegalovirus infection status, the study brought together high-throughput TCR immunosequencing, statistical association of individual TCRs with disease status, and machine learning. In a later analysis, previously published TCR beta repertoires from roughly 710 donors were re-analyzed and high-resolution HLA genotyping was added so that TCR occurrence patterns could be studied. Because of strong linkage in the cohort, roughly five DR-DQ haplotypes were treated as single units for association and clustering. The study profiled the T cell repertoires of some 610 subjects by immunosequencing and related them to cytomegalovirus serostatus. Findings and caveats that apply to the study as a whole: In an earlier analysis of approximately 590 of the donors, most TCR beta V segments were observed in productive rearrangements about 87% or about 30% of the time, broadly matching IMGT annotations. A later analysis associated around 16,000 TCR beta sequences with specific HLA alleles at a false discovery rate of 0.05. The cohort was sequenced for TCR beta chains only, and without alpha or paired-chain data the features that could be detected were limited. In a later analysis, HLA-associated TCR beta chains showed more clonal expansion and lower generation probabilities than non-associated chains that were equally common. The classifier was reported to diagnose cytomegalovirus status with high specificity and sensitivity in both the original and validation cohorts. The 87-base-pair reads could not distinguish some IMGT-functional V segments, including TRBV6-2 and TRBV6-3, so those segments were excluded. The presence/absence analyses assumed that sequencing depth was roughly uniform across donors, and that assumption may not be true. According to a later analysis, TCR association rates differed among HLA loci, with DRB1 alleles showing the most associated TCRs and HLA-C alleles showing the fewest. The earlier analysis of a few hundred of the donors excluded fewer than 20 rarely observed V segments, including chromosome 9 orphons, because counts were too low. When HLA alleles, especially DR and DQ, strongly co-occurred, attributing TCR associations to individual alleles was difficult. CMV serostatus was the only immune exposure information available for the cohort. Correlated functional status among segregating V segments might be attributable to linkage disequilibrium, but an unknown experimental factor could not be ruled out. In vitro tests confirmed that a few of the cytomegalovirus-associated TCR beta chains recognize cytomegalovirus antigens. Because HLA typing was unavailable for some donors at each locus, only the typed subset was used in association tests. An association between a missense DCLRE1C variant and V-gene and J-gene trimming of TCR beta chains was found in a later genetic analysis and replicated in an independent cohort. In a later analysis, most CMV-associated TCR beta chains were found to appear HLA-restricted, with HLA associations seemingly driven largely by CMV exposure. It was suggested by the authors that the approach could potentially be generalized to other disease states and immunological phenotypes. A further reported finding was that TCR beta sequences accurately predicted the HLA-A and HLA-B alleles for most subjects in the first cohort. A later genetic analysis reported fewer N-insertions in productive TCRs among donors in an Asian-associated ancestry cluster than the roughly 700-donor mean. A cluster of highly shared sequence variants was judged likely to represent a technical artifact of the sequencing pipeline. According to a later analysis, parvovirus B19, influenza, CMV and Epstein-Barr virus appeared linked to several top co-occurrence clusters. While some public TCRs were present in many individuals, most TCR sequences turned up only very rarely across donors. The study listed 164 TCR beta chains as associated with cytomegalovirus.

In the case of this clone: Its antigen remains unidentified. Base-call qualities are not available, and no considerably larger clone is one nucleotide away.

The CDR3 runs 16 residues from the cysteine to the phenylalanine. Just the 48-base CDR3 DNA is kept, in frame starting at base 1. Trimming removed 1 base from V and 9 bases from J, leaving 21 bases between the germline ends. CDR1 is given as MGHRA and CDR2 as YSYEKL, both from the germline V gene. Library generation was performed with the immunoSEQ multiplex PCR assay. The multiplex PCR relied on a mix of 60 forward primers for TCR Vbeta segments and 13 reverse primers for TCR Jbeta segments. The CDR3 region of rearranged TCR beta genes was amplified from genomic DNA by a multiplex PCR assay. On the Illumina HiSeq System, the amplified TCR beta libraries were sequenced as 87-base-pair reads. The published analysis was carried out like this. Across the 600 to 700 repertoires, a later analysis counted roughly 77 million unique TCR beta chains, around 10 million of which were shared by at least two donors. A nearest-neighbor algorithm error-corrected the raw reads and collapsed the reads into unique sequences, merging closely related sequences to remove PCR and sequencing errors. V, D and J gene segments were assigned by aligning CDR3 sequences to IMGT reference sequences. For a sequence to be retained, a match of at least six nucleotides was required to both a V gene segment and a J gene segment. A rearrangement was called productive if the CDR3 had no stop codons and remained in frame with V and J, and every other rearrangement was called non-productive. CDR3 was defined by IMGT convention, running from the second conserved V-encoded cysteine to the conserved J-encoded phenylalanine. The earlier analysis of some 540 of the donors excluded any sequence lacking an unambiguous match to a single V gene segment. An earlier analysis of some 610 of the donors called V segments functional above 56.7% productive rearrangements and segregating when the between-donor standard deviation exceeded 5%. A statistical classification framework was built for diagnosing cytomegalovirus status from the catalog of TCR beta chain sequences. In a later analysis, V and J genes were assigned by comparing TCR nucleotide sequences against IMGT/GENE-DB human TR gene sequences. Using the TCRdist pipeline, a later analysis assigned CDR3 sequences along with most-parsimonious VDJ recombination scenarios. In a later analysis, every TCR beta chain was defined by the combination of its CDR3 amino acid sequence and its V-gene family, and reads without a unique V-gene family were dropped. As a way to deal with suspected cross-contamination and a sequencing artifact, a later analysis dropped nearly 600 nucleotide sequences that were highly shared and had low generation probability. In a later analysis, a clonal expansion index was calculated for each public chain from normalized within-repertoire ranks of inferred template counts. In a later analysis, generation probabilities were computed using a VDJ recombination model fitted to out-of-frame rearrangements, and the results were checked against IGoR. A later analysis scored TCR-TCR, TCR-HLA and TCR-CMV co-occurrence with hypergeometric tests, applying a repertoire-size bias correction to TCR pairs. To estimate false discovery rates, a later analysis permuted the HLA or CMV assignments 20 times. In a later analysis, co-occurring TCRs were grouped with DBSCAN, and TCRdist sequence similarity was added when clustering was performed within HLA-allele-positive subsets. Co-occurrence clustering excluded repertoires with fewer than 30,000 or more than 120,000 public chains, plus five with anomalous nucleotide sharing. Entries here come from immuneACCESS through TCRdb and include only in-frame sequences with V and J called. Some clones fail to appear in such tables; in the studies checked, an unresolved V gene covers under half of the shortfall, and the cause of the remainder is unknown. The V and J calls and clone size come from that table; D and trimming were worked out from the DNA. Recorded for this sample are around 80,000 clones; roughly four fifths of them occurred a single time. The ten biggest clones cover approximately 4.5% of the sample.

In total, approximately 690 healthy bone marrow donors made up the cohort. All cohort members were sampled while nominally healthy, although unrecorded immune exposures were likely present. The donor tested CMV seronegative and was one of the 352 seronegative cohort members. Each donor provided a peripheral blood sample, and peripheral blood mononuclear cells were used for TCR beta sequencing. Genomic DNA was extracted from the blood cell samples with the Qiagen DNeasy Blood Extraction Kit. The V and J genes are TRBV4-1 and TRBJ1-1; possibly the D gene is TRBD1, per 5 matching bases. Sequences were obtained from PBMCs. This TCR was sampled from a man aged 40-49 years in good health and CMV-seronegative. CDR3 protein: CASSQVGGREADKAFF. The sequence in DNA is TGCGCCAGCAGCCAAGTGGGAGGCAGGGAGGCAGACAAAGCTTTCTTT.